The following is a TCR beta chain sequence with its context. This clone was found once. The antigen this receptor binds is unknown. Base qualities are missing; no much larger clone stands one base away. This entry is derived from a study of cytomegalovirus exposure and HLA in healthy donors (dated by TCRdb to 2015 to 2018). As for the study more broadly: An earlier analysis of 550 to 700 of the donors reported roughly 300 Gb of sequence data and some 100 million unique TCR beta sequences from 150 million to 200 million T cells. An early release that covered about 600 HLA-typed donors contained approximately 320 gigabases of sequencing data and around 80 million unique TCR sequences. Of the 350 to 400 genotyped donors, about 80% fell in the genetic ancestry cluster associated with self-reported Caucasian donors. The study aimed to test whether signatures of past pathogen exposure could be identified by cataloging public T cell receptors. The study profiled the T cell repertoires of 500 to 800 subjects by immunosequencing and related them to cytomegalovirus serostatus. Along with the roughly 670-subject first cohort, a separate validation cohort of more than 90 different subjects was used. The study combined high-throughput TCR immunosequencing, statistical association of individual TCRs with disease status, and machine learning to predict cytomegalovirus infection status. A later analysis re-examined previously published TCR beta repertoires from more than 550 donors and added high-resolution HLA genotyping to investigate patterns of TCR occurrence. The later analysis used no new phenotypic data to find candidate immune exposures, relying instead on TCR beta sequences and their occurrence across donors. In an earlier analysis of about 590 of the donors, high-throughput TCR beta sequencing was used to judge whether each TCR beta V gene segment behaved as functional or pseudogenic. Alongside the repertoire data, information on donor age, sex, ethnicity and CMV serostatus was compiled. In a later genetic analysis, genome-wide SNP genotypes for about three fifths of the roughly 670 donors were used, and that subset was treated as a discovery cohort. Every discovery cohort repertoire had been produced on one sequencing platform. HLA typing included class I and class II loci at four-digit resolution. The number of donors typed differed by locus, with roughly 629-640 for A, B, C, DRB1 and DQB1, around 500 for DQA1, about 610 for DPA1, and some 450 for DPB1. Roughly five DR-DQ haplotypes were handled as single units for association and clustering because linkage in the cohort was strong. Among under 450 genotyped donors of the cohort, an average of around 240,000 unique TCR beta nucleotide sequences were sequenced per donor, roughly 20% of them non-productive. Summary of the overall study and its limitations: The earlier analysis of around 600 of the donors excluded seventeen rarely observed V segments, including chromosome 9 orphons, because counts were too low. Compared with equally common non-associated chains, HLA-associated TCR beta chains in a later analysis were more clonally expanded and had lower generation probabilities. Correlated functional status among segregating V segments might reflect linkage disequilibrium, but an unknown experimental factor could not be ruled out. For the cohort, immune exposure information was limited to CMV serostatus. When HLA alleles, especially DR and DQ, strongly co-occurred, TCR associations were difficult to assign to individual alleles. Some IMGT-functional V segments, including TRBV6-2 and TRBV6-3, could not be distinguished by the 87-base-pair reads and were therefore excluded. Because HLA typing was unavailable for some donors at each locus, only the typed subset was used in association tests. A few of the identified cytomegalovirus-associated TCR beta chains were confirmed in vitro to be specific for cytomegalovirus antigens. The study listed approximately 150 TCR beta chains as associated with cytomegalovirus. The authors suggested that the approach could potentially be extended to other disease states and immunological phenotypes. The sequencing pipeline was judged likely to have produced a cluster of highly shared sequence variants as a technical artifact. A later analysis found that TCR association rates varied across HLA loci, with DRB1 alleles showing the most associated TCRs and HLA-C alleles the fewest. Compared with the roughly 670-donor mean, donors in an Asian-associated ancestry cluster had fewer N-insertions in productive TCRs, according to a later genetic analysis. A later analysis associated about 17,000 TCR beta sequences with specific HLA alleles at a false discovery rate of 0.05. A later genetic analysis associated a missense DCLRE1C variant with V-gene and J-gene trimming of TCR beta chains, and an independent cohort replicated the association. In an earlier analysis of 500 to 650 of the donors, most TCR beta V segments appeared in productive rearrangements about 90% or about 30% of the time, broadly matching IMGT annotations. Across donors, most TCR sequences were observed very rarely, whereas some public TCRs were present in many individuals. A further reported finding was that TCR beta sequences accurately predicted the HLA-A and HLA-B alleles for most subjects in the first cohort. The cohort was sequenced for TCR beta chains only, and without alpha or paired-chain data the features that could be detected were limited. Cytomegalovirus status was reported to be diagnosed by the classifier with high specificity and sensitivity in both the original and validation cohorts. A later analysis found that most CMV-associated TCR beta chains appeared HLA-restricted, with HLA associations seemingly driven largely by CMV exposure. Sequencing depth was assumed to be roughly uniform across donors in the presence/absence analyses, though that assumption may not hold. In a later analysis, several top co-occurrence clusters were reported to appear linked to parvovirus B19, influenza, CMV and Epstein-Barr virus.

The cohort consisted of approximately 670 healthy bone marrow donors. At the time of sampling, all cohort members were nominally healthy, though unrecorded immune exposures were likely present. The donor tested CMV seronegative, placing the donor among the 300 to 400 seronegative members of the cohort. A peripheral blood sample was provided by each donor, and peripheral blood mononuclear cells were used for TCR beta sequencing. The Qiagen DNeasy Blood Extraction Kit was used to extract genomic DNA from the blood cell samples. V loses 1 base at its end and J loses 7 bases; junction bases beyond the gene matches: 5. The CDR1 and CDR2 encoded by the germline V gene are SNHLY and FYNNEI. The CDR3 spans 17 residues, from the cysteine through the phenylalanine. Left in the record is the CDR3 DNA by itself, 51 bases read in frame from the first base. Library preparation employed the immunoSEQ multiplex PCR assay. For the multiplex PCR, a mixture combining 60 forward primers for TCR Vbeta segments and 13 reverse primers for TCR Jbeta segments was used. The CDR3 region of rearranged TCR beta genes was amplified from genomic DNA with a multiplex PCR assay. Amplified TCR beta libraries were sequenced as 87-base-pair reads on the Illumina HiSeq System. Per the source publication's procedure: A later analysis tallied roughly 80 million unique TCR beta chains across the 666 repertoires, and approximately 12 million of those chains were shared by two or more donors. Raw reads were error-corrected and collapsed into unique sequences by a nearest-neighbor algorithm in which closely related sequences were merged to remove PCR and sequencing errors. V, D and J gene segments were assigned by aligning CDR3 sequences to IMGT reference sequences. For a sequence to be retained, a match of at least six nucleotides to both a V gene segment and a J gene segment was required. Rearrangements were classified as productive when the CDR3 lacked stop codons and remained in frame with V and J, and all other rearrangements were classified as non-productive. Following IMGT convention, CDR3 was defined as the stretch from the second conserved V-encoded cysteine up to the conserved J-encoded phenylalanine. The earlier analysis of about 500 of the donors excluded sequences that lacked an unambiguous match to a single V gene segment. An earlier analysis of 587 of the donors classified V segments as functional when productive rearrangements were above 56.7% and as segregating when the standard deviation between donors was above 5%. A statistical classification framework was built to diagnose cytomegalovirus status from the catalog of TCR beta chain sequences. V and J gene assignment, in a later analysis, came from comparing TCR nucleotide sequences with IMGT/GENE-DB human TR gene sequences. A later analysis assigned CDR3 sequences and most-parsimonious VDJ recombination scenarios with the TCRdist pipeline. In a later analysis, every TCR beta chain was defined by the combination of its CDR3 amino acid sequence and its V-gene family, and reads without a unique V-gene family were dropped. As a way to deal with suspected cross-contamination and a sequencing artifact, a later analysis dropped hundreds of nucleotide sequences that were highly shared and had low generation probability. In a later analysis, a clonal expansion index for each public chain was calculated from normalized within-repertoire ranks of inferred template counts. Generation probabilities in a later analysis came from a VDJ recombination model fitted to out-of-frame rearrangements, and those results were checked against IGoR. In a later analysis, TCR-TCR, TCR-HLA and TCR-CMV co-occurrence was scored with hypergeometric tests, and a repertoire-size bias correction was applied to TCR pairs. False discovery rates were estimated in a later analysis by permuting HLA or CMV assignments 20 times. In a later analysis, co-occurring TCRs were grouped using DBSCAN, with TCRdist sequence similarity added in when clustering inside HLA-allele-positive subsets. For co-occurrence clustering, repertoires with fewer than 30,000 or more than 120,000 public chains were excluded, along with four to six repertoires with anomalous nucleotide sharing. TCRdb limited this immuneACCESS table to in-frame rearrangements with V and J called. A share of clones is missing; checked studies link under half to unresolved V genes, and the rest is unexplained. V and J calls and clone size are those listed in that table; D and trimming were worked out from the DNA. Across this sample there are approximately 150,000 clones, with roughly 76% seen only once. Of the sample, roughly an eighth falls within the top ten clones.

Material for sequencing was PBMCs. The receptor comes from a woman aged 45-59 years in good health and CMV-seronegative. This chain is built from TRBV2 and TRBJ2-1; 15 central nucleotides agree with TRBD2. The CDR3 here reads CASSEDSGTSGRNEQFF. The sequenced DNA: TGTGCCAGCAGTGAAGATTCCGGGACTAGCGGGAGGAATGAGCAGTTCTTC.